These 25 T cell receptor beta chains were sequenced from one sample in a study of PD-L1 blockade in urothelial cancer (dated by TCRdb to the late 2010s). The time point tag for this specimen amounts to: peripheral blood 6 weeks after treatment start. The library relied on the immunoSEQ multiplex PCR assay. TCRdb provides this immuneACCESS table in a form limited to in-frame rearrangements. Some clones are lacking; in checked studies, under half of them reflect an unresolved V gene, and why the rest are absent is not known. Here the sample has tens of thousands of clones; approximately 86% occur a single time. Jointly, the top ten make up about 10% of the sample. The sample was PBMCs, taken around atezolizumab (anti-PD-L1) treatment. These receptors were obtained from a man between 60 and 75 years old with urothelial cancer.

V gene TRBV6-5 combines with J gene TRBJ2-7; 9 positions match TRBD2. Germline values: CDR1 MNHEY, CDR2 SVGAGI. After removal of 4 bases from V and 0 bases from J, the junction contained 4 bases not matched to a gene. The CDR3 spans 15 residues. The CDR3: CASSSGGGGSYEQYF. The CDR3 DNA follows: TGTGCCAGCAGTTCCGGCGGGGGGGGCTCCTACGAGCAGTACTTC.

The CDR3 loop is CASRSSGNTGELFF. DNA for the CDR3: TGTGCCAGCAGAAGTAGCGGGAACACCGGGGAGCTGTTTTTT. The rearrangement links TRBV7-9 to TRBJ2-2; possible D gene TRBD2, 6 bases. V was trimmed by 6 bases and J by 1 base, leaving 9 bases between them. Germline-derived CDR1 and CDR2 are SEHNR and FQNEAQ (reference sequence). There are 14 residues in the CDR3.

The chain uses TRBV11-1 and TRBJ1-1; D is perhaps TRBD1 (5 bases). Looked up from germline, CDR1 is SGHAT and CDR2 is FQDESV (reference sequence). Trimming cost V 3 bases and J 3 bases, with 11 bases left between them. The CDR3 contains 14 residues. CDR3 region: CASSFQGGDTEAFF. CDR3 DNA: TGTGCCAGCAGCTTTCAGGGCGGGGACACTGAAGCTTTCTTT.

The count of this clone is one. The chain employs TRBV6-5 and TRBJ2-2, with a tentative D call TRBD1 (6 bases). Germline CDR1 reads MNHEY; CDR2 reads SVGAGI. The germline V and J ends were trimmed by 0 bases and 5 bases, with 10 bases remaining between them. The CDR3 covers 15 residues. CDR3 in amino acids: CASSYSRGGTGELFF. CDR3 coding DNA: TGTGCCAGCAGTTACTCCAGGGGTGGTACCGGGGAGCTGTTTTTT.

The V gene is TRBV7-9, the J gene TRBJ2-5, with TRBD2 matching over 14 bases. CDR1 is SEHNR and CDR2 is FQNEAQ in the germline V gene (reference sequence). This CDR3 has 15 amino acids. The trim removed 5 bases at V and 5 bases at J, leaving 4 bases unmatched. CDR3: CASSETSGGAETQYF. Here the CDR3 DNA reads TGTGCCAGCAGCGAGACTAGCGGGGGGGCGGAGACCCAGTACTTC. Using reference TRBV7-9 and TRBJ2-5 for the parts outside the CDR3, the full variable domain is DTGVSQNPRHKITKRGQNVTFRCDPISEHNRLYWYRQTLGQGPEFLTYFQNEAQLEKSRLLSDRFSAERPKGSFSTLEIQRTEQGDSAMYLCASSETSGGAETQYFGPGTRLLVL.

This rearrangement joins TRBV7-2 to TRBJ1-1; D possibly corresponds to TRBD1 (5 bases). CDR3 length: 13 amino acids. CDR1 and CDR2 (germline): SGHTA, FQGNSA. Trimming stripped 6 bases from V and 1 base from J, with 9 bases between. The CDR3 region is CASSGQGNTEAFF. As DNA, the CDR3 is TGTGCCAGCAGTGGCCAGGGGAACACTGAAGCTTTCTTT. The variable domain in full, with the rest retrieved from reference TRBV7-2 and TRBJ1-1, is GAGVSQSPSNKVTEKGKDVELRCDPISGHTALYWYRQSLGQGLEFLIYFQGNSAPDKSGLPSDRFSAERTGGSVSTLTIQRTQQEDSAVYLCASSGQGNTEAFFGQGTRLTVV.

This clone appeared once. V is TRBV5-8 and J is TRBJ2-4; no firm D call. Germline lookup yields CDR1 SGHTS and CDR2 YDEGEE. The CDR3 extends over 15 amino acids. Trimming pared 4 bases from V and 3 bases from J, leaving 14 bases between. The chain's CDR3 is CASSITIVYKNIQYF. As DNA, the CDR3 is TGTGCCAGCAGCATTACAATCGTGTACAAAAACATTCAGTACTTC.

V gene TRBV18 combines with J gene TRBJ1-4; D perhaps matches TRBD1 (5 bases). The germline gives CDR1 KGHSH, CDR2 LQKENI. The CDR3 consists of 15 residues. V was shortened by 4 bases and J by 8 bases, with 17 bases between the two germline ends. The CDR3 reads CASSLPGVNGEKLFF. In DNA, the CDR3 is TGTGCCAGCTCACTTCCGGGGGTAAACGGCGAAAAACTGTTTTTT.

This chain connects TRBV10-3 to TRBJ1-5; D is unclear. The CDR3 is 15 amino acids. The germline V and J ends were trimmed by 0 bases and 2 bases, with 8 bases remaining between them. The germline CDR1 and CDR2 sequences are ENHRY and SYGVKD. The CDR3 loop is CAISESQRGNQPQHF. CDR3 DNA: TGTGCCATCAGTGAGTCTCAGAGGGGCAATCAGCCCCAGCATTTT.

This chain links TRBV4-1 with TRBJ1-1; tentative D call: TRBD1 (6 bases). Germline CDR1 reads MGHRA; CDR2 reads YSYEKL. This CDR3 has 16 amino acids. The V gene lost 4 bases and the J gene lost 5 bases, with 20 bases spanning the gap. The DNA for the CDR3 is TGCGCCAGCAGCCCCCTCCCCTCATTACAGGGTACTGAAGCTTTCTTT. Translating it yields CASSPLPSLQGTEAFF.

There are a few counts of this clone. The chain carries TRBV7-9 and TRBJ1-6; no firm D call. Trimming stripped 2 bases from V and 8 bases from J, with 7 bases between. Germline lookup yields CDR1 SEHNR and CDR2 FQNEAQ (reference sequence). This CDR3 has 13 amino acids. CDR3 in DNA: TGTGCCAGCAGCTTATCCGCGGATTCACCCCTCCACTTT. It is translated as CASSLSADSPLHF.

This clone has just one count. The rearrangement uses TRBV4-1 and TRBJ1-2, with 8 nucleotides matching TRBD1. The CDR3 totals 15 residues. J lost 6 bases, V lost 2 bases, and 8 bases had no gene match. Germline V gene sequence: CDR1 MGHRA, CDR2 YSYEKL. For the CDR3, the DNA is TGCGCCAGCAGCCAACCACTAGGACAGGGTAATGGCTACACCTTC. Translating it yields CASSQPLGQGNGYTF.

The chain couples TRBV6-1 to TRBJ2-2; TRBD2 matches at 7 bases. Per the germline V gene, CDR1 is MNHNS and CDR2 is SASEGT. The V segment lost 7 bases and the J segment 7 bases; nucleotides outside the gene matches: 12. CDR3 length: 15 residues. The CDR3 coding sequence is TGTGCCAGCAACACACCTGGACTAGTGGTCGGGGAGCTGTTTTTT. Its protein is CASNTPGLVVGELFF.

This rearrangement joins TRBV19 to TRBJ2-1; D is ambiguous. This CDR3 spans 13 amino acids. V shed 3 bases and J shed 6 bases, with 9 bases lying between them. CDR1 is LNHDA and CDR2 is SQIVND in the germline V gene (reference sequence). In DNA, the CDR3 is TGTGCCAGTAGTATTGGGCAGACCAATGAGCAGTTCTTC. Amino acid sequence: CASSIGQTNEQFF.

This clone has just one count. V gene TRBV28 combines with J gene TRBJ1-3, with 7 nucleotides matching TRBD1. The trim removed 4 bases at V and 5 bases at J, leaving 11 bases unmatched. CDR1 and CDR2 (germline): MDHEN, SYDVKM. The CDR3 runs 16 residues. This chain's CDR3 is CASSSSSGGSRNTIYF. DNA for the CDR3: TGTGCCAGCAGTTCATCGTCAGGGGGATCTAGAAACACCATATATTTT.

V and J are TRBV7-2 and TRBJ1-3; a weak D match, TRBD1 (5 bases). Trimming removed 3 bases from V and 2 bases from J, with 17 bases in between. The CDR3 runs 17 residues. The germline V gene has CDR1 SGHTA and CDR2 FQGNSA. This chain's CDR3 is CASSFGGPGVTGNTIYF. DNA of the CDR3: TGTGCCAGCAGCTTTGGAGGGCCGGGGGTCACTGGAAACACCATATATTTT.

The chain uses TRBV18 and TRBJ1-1; 7 bases agree with TRBD1. Germline CDR1 and CDR2: KGHSH and LQKENI. Unmatched junction bases numbered 6, after V lost 3 bases and J lost 5 bases. The CDR3 contains 14 residues. CDR3 amino acids: CASSPADRLTEAFF. The CDR3 DNA reads as TGTGCCAGCTCACCCGCGGACAGGTTAACTGAAGCTTTCTTT.

The chain combines TRBV5-4 with TRBJ2-5; possible D gene TRBD1, 6 bases. This CDR3 contains 15 residues. The V end lost 5 bases, the J end lost 7 bases, and 21 bases lay between the germline ends. Looked up from germline, CDR1 is SGHNT and CDR2 is YYREEE (reference sequence). This CDR3 is CASRPDRREYGTQYF. The CDR3 nucleotides read TGTGCCAGCAGACCAGACAGGAGAGAATATGGGACCCAGTACTTC.

This clone appeared a single time. The J gene is TRBJ2-1, the V gene TRBV5-4; D gene unclear. The CDR3 totals 16 residues. Germline V gene lookup returns CDR1 SGHNT and CDR2 YYREEE (reference sequence). V was clipped by 3 bases and J by 7 bases, with 20 bases between them. For the CDR3, the DNA is TGTGCCAGCAGCTCGGGTAACCAACTCCAAACGAATGAGCAGTTCTTC. Amino acid sequence: CASSSGNQLQTNEQFF.

The count of this clone is one. The rearrangement links TRBV4-2 to TRBJ2-5; 8 bases are a match to TRBD2. The junction had 7 bases not matched to a gene; V was cut back by 0 bases and J by 1 base. The CDR3 runs to 17 residues. Germline CDR1 reads LGHNA; CDR2 reads YNFKEQ. CDR3 protein: CASSQDLTGGPQETQYF. The CDR3, as DNA: TGTGCCAGCAGCCAAGATTTAACGGGGGGGCCCCAAGAGACCCAGTACTTC.

The chain joins TRBV27 to TRBJ2-1; D may be TRBD1 (6 bases). V lost 6 bases and J 13 bases, leaving 16 bases between the germline ends. In germline, CDR1 is MNHEY, CDR2 SMNVEV (reference sequence). The CDR3 spans 12 residues. CDR3 DNA: TGTGCCAGCAGCCCCCTGAGAGGGGGACAGTTCTTC. Translated, it gives CASSPLRGGQFF.

The J gene is TRBJ2-7, the V gene TRBV10-3; 9 bases align to TRBD1. CDR1 and CDR2 from the germline V gene are ENHRY and SYGVKD. V was pared by 11 bases and J by 1 base, with 6 bases of the junction left unmatched. The CDR3 contains 13 residues. The chain's CDR3 is CAVGQGMSYEQYF. The DNA for the CDR3 is TGTGCCGTCGGACAGGGGATGTCCTACGAGCAGTACTTC.

The V gene is TRBV7-2, the J gene TRBJ2-3; no clear D. Trimming stripped 4 bases from V and 0 bases from J, with 2 bases between. Germline assignment: CDR1 SGHTA and CDR2 FQGNSA. CDR3 length: 12 amino acids. This CDR3 is CASSSSTDTQYF. DNA for the CDR3: TGTGCCAGCAGCTCAAGCACAGATACGCAGTATTTT.

This chain links TRBV9 with TRBJ2-3; the D is unclear. CDR1 and CDR2 from the germline V gene are SGDLS and YYNGEE. The CDR3 has 12 amino acids. Trimming pared 4 bases from V and 5 bases from J, leaving 8 bases between. The chain's CDR3 is CASSLSGDTQYF. The CDR3 DNA sequence: TGTGCCAGCAGCTTATCGGGAGATACGCAGTATTTT.

This clone was seen just once. J is TRBJ2-7 and V is TRBV10-3; TRBD2 matches at 8 bases. Germline loops: CDR1 ENHRY, CDR2 SYGVKD. The J segment lost 7 bases and the V segment lost 2 bases, leaving 7 bases of the junction unmatched. This CDR3 contains 14 residues. The CDR3 is CAISEVGRGEEQYF. The CDR3, as DNA: TGTGCCATCAGTGAGGTGGGGCGGGGGGAAGAGCAGTACTTC.